One sample yielded the 20 T cell receptor beta chains listed below, sequenced in a study of shared T cell receptors in the human thymus. The protocol was immunoSEQ multiplex PCR, while the TCRdb copy is restricted to in-frame clones and leaves out a portion. The sample comprises hundreds of thousands of clones, 70% to 90% of which are singletons, and more than 0.009% rests with the top ten. This sample also appeared in a second study, on human thymus T cells.

Material for sequencing was thymocytes. The receptors come from a boy younger than two with a congenital heart defect.

The V gene is TRBV14, the J gene TRBJ2-5; D may be TRBD2 (6 bases). Germline CDR1 and CDR2: SGHDN and FVKESK. Between the trimmed V and J ends, which lost 3 bases and 0 bases, there was a span of 20 bases. The length of the CDR3 is 18 residues. CDR3 bases: TGTGCCAGCAGCCATCCTCGAGGAGGGACTTTGTACCAAGAGACCCAGTACTTC. The encoded protein is CASSHPRGGTLYQETQYF.

The genes are TRBV7-9 and TRBJ2-7; 8 bases agree with TRBD1. V trimming: 5 bases; J trimming: 3 bases; junction bases outside the gene matches: 9. The CDR3 loop spans 15 amino acids. Germline CDR1 reads SEHNR; CDR2 reads FQNEAQ (reference sequence). In DNA, the CDR3 is TGTGCCAGCAGCCATGTGACAGGGGAGGTCTACGAGCAGTACTTC. This translates into CASSHVTGEVYEQYF.

The chain links TRBV28 to TRBJ2-1; 8 bases match TRBD1. This CDR3 is built from 16 residues. V was clipped by 7 bases and J by 0 bases; unmatched bases: 8. CDR1 and CDR2 from the germline V gene are MDHEN and SYDVKM. The CDR3 DNA sequence: TGTGCCAGCAACGTCTTCAGGGGGCACTCCTACAATGAGCAGTTCTTC. Translating it yields CASNVFRGHSYNEQFF.

The chain combines TRBV14 with TRBJ2-7; maybe TRBD2 (5 bases). This CDR3 contains 15 residues. The germline CDR1 and CDR2 sequences are SGHDN and FVKESK. V dropped 0 bases and J dropped 5 bases, with 14 bases sitting between them. The DNA for the CDR3 is TGTGCCAGCAGCCAAGAAGCCGGGGATCGAGACGAGCAGTACTTC. It specifies CASSQEAGDRDEQYF. Supplemented by reference TRBV14 and TRBJ2-7, the full variable domain reads EAGVTQFPSHSVIEKGQTVTLRCDPISGHDNLYWYRRVMGKEIKFLLHFVKESKQDESGMPNNRFLAERTGGTYSTLKVQPAELEDSGVYFCASSQEAGDRDEQYFGPGTRLTVT.

This rearrangement joins TRBV10-2 to TRBJ2-1, with D perhaps TRBD1 (6 bases). Germline CDR1 reads WSHSY; CDR2 reads SAAADI. The CDR3 covers 18 residues. V lost 6 bases and J lost 3, with 24 bases in between. The CDR3 nucleotides read TGCGCCAGCAGCCGACGCCGGGACACCTCAAGGGGCTACAATGAGCAGTTCTTC. This gives the protein CASSRRRDTSRGYNEQFF.

This chain connects TRBV18 to TRBJ2-1; 7 bases map to TRBD1. The CDR3 loop spans 14 amino acids. CDR1 and CDR2 from the germline V gene are KGHSH and LQKENI. The trim removed 6 bases at V and 3 bases at J, leaving 5 bases unmatched. The CDR3 protein is CASSPGQDYNEQFF. The CDR3 coding sequence is TGTGCCAGCTCTCCCGGACAGGACTACAATGAGCAGTTCTTC.

The gene calls are TRBV27 and TRBJ2-1, with D unresolved. The CDR3 is 14 amino acids. V lost 3 bases to trimming and J lost 8 bases, with 14 bases between them. Germline-derived CDR1 and CDR2 are MNHEY and SMNVEV (reference sequence). The CDR3 DNA reads as TGTGCCAGCAGTTTTCTGTATCGGCGGTATGAGCAGTTCTTC. Residues: CASSFLYRRYEQFF.

This clone appeared once. The chain links TRBV30 to TRBJ1-5; 7 bases align to TRBD1. Germline-derived CDR1 and CDR2 are GTSNPN and SVGIG (reference sequence). The junction had 8 bases not matched to a gene; V was cut back by 0 bases and J by 3 bases. The CDR3 loop spans 16 amino acids. The CDR3 sequence is CAWSVLGDSYNQPQHF. CDR3 bases: TGTGCCTGGAGTGTACTTGGGGACAGTTACAATCAGCCCCAGCATTTT.

The chain carries TRBV30 and TRBJ1-2; D remains ambiguous. The CDR3 extends over 13 amino acids. Germline V gene sequence: CDR1 GTSNPN, CDR2 SVGIG (reference sequence). Trimming shortened V by 4 bases and J by 0 bases, and 9 bases separated the two germline ends. The CDR3 sequence: CAWTKRSNYGYTF. CDR3 sequence (DNA): TGTGCCTGGACGAAGAGATCTAACTATGGCTACACCTTC.

This clone was counted only a few times. Other DNA sequences in the same sample also yield this CDR3. The chain employs TRBV27 and TRBJ1-6, with 8 bases lining up with TRBD1. CDR1 and CDR2 from the germline V gene are MNHEY and SMNVEV (reference sequence). Unmatched junction bases numbered 8, after V lost 6 bases and J lost 1 base. The CDR3 is made up of 17 amino acids. Here the CDR3 reads CASRDRGNDSYNSPLHF. CDR3 bases: TGTGCCAGCAGAGACAGGGGTAATGATTCCTATAATTCACCCCTCCACTTT.

The J gene is TRBJ2-7, the V gene TRBV4-1; D possibly corresponds to TRBD1 (6 bases). CDR1 is MGHRA, CDR2 YSYEKL, per germline. The germline V and J ends were trimmed by 7 bases and 2 bases, with 15 bases remaining between them. The CDR3 has 14 residues. DNA for the CDR3: TGCGCCAGCAAACACGATAAGGGGGCCTACGAGCAGTACTTC. Translating it yields CASKHDKGAYEQYF.

This clone has a single count. The V and J genes are TRBV28 and TRBJ2-7; D possibly corresponds to TRBD2 (6 bases). The CDR3 is 12 amino acids. Germline V gives CDR1 MDHEN, CDR2 SYDVKM. V gave up 8 bases and J gave up 5 bases, with 13 bases separating them. The chain's CDR3 is CASGGADDEQYF. The CDR3 nucleotides are TGTGCCAGCGGAGGGGCAGACGACGAGCAGTACTTC.

The V gene is TRBV9, the J gene TRBJ1-2, with a possible D match to TRBD1 (5 bases). Germline CDR1 SGDLS, CDR2 YYNGEE. Trimming removed 0 bases from V and 8 bases from J, with 14 bases in between. This CDR3 region has 14 residues. The CDR3 region has the DNA TGTGCCAGCAGCGTAGGGTCAGGGTTGATCGGCTACACCTTC. It is translated as CASSVGSGLIGYTF.

Comment on this clone: Its ends do not fully match the called genes, so a read error is possible. This sequence joins TRBV14 and TRBJ1-3, with D unclear. The germline gives CDR1 SGHDN, CDR2 FVKESK. The CDR3 sequence is 11 residues long. The CDR3 protein is CASSQDSTVDF. Here the CDR3 DNA reads TGTGCCAGCAGCCAAGATTCCACGGTGGATTTT.

CDR3 nucleotides: TGCAGCGTTGATGACCCGGGACAGGGGCCCGAAGAGACCCAGTACTTC. It is translated as CSVDDPGQGPEETQYF. The chain links TRBV29-1 to TRBJ2-5; 10 positions match TRBD1. CDR1 and CDR2 (germline): SQVTM, ANQGSEA. This CDR3 region has 16 residues. Trimming took 3 bases from V and 3 from J; bases not matched to a gene: 10.

The chain combines TRBV7-2 with TRBJ1-5, with D possibly TRBD1 on 5 matching bases. Germline V gene sequence: CDR1 SGHTA, CDR2 FQGNSA. CDR3 length: 17 amino acids. Between the trimmed V and J ends, which lost 1 base and 0 bases, there was a span of 13 bases. The CDR3 DNA reads TGTGCCAGCAGCTTAGGGGGGGACCCTAATAGCAATCAGCCCCAGCATTTT. This sequence encodes CASSLGGDPNSNQPQHF.

The V call is TRBV4-2, the J call TRBJ1-5; D gene ambiguous. V gave up 0 bases and J gave up 0 bases, with 9 bases separating them. The CDR3 is 16 residues long. The germline gives CDR1 LGHNA, CDR2 YNFKEQ. The CDR3 reads CASSQEGEPSNQPQHF. CDR3 DNA sequence: TGTGCCAGCAGCCAAGAAGGAGAACCTAGCAATCAGCCCCAGCATTTT.

V usage is TRBV30 and J usage is TRBJ2-3, with 7 bases lining up with TRBD1. J lost 0 bases, V lost 0 bases, and 9 bases had no gene match. Germline V gives CDR1 GTSNPN, CDR2 SVGIG (reference sequence). This CDR3 is built from 17 residues. CDR3 in DNA: TGTGCCTGGAGTGTACCCGGGACAGACACTAGCACAGATACGCAGTATTTT. This encodes CAWSVPGTDTSTDTQYF.

The chain is built from TRBV27 and TRBJ2-4; TRBD1 is a possible D gene (6 bases). The CDR3 is 14 amino acids. The germline V gene has CDR1 MNHEY and CDR2 SMNVEV (reference sequence). Trimming cost V 5 bases and J 1 base, with 9 bases left between them. The CDR3 nucleotides read TGTGCCAGCAGTGCCAGGGGTGCCAAAAACATTCAGTACTTC. This encodes CASSARGAKNIQYF.

The chain carries TRBV28 and TRBJ2-7, with D perhaps matching TRBD2 (5 bases). CDR1 MDHEN and CDR2 SYDVKM come from the germline V gene. The length of the CDR3 is 12 residues. Trimming pared 6 bases from V and 7 bases from J, leaving 13 bases between. The CDR3 region has the DNA TGTGCCAGCAGGAACCGGCCGGGGGAGCAGTACTTC. This codes for CASRNRPGEQYF. Filled out from reference TRBV28 and TRBJ2-7, the complete variable domain reads DVKVTQSSRYLVKRTGEKVFLECVQDMDHENMFWYRQDPGLGLRLIYFSYDVKMKEKGDIPEGYSVSREKKERFSLILESASTNQTSMYLCASRNRPGEQYFGPGTRLTVT.